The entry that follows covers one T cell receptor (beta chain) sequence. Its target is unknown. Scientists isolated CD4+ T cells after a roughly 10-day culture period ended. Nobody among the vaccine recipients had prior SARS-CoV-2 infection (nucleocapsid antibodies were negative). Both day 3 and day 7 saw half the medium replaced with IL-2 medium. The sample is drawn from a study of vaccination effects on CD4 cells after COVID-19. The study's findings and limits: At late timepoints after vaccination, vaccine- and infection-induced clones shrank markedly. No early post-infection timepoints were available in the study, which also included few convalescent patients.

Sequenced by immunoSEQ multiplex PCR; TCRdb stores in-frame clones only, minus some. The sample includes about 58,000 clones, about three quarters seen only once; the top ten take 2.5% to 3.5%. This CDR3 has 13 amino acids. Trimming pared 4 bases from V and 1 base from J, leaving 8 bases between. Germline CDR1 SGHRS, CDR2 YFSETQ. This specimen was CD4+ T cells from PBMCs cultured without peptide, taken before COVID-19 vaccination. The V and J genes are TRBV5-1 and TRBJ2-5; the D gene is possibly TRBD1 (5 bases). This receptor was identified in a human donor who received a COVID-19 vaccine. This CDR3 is CASSRQTQETQYF. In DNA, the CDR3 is TGCGCCAGCAGCCGACAGACCCAAGAGACCCAGTACTTC.